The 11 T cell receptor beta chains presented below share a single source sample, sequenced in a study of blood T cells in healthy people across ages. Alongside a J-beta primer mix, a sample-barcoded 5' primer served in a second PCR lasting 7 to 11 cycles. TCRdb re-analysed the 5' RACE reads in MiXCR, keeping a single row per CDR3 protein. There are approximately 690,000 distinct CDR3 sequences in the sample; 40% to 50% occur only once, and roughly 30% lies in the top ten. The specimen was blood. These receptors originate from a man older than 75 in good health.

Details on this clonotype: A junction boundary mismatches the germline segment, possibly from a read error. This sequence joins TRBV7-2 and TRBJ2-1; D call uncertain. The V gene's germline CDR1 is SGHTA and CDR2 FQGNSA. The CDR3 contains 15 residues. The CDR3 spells CASSLSRSSYNERFF. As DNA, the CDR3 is TGTGCCAGCAGCTTAAGCAGGAGCTCCTACAATGAGCGGTTCTTC.

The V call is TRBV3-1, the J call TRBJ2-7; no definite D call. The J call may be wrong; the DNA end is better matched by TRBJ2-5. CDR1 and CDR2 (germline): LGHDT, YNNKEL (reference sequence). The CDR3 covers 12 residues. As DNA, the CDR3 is TGTGCCAGCAGGCAGGCTCTGAAGACCCAGTACTTC. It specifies CASRQALKTQYF.

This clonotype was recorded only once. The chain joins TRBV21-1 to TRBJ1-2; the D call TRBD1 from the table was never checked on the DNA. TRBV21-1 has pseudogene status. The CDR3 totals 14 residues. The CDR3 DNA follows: TGTGCCAGCAGCCCGAGACAGGGGGCGGGAGGCTACACCTTC. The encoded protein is CASSPRQGAGGYTF.

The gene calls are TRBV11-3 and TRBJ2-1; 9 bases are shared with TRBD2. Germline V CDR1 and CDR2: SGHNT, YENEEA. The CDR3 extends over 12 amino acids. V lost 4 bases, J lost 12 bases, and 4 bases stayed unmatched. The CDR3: CASSSSGASQFF. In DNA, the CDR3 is TGTGCCAGCAGCTCTAGCGGGGCATCGCAGTTCTTC. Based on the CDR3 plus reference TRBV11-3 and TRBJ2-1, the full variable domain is EAGVVQSPRYKIIEKKQPVAFWCNPISGHNTLYWYLQNLGQGPELLIRYENEEAVDDSQLPKDRFSAERLKGVDSTLKIQPAELGDSAVYLCASSSSGASQFFGPGTRLTVL.

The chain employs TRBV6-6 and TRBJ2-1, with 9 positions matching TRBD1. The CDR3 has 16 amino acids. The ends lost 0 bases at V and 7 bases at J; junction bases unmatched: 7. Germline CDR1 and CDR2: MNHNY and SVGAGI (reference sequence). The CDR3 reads CASSYSARQGVNEQFF. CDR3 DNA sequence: TGTGCCAGCAGTTACTCGGCGAGACAGGGGGTTAATGAGCAGTTCTTC.

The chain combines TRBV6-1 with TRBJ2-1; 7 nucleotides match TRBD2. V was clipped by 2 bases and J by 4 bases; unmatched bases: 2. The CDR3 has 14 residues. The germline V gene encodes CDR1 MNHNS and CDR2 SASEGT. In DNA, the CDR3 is TGTGCCAGCAGTGAACCTAGCGGATACAATGAGCAGTTCTTC. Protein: CASSEPSGYNEQFF.

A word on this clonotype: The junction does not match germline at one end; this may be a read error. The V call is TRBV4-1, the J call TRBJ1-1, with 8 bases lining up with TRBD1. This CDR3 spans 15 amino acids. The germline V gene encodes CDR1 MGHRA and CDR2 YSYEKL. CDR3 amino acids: CTSSQGQGGSTEAFF. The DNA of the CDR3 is TGCACCAGCAGCCAAGGACAGGGAGGCTCCACTGAAGCTTTCTTT.

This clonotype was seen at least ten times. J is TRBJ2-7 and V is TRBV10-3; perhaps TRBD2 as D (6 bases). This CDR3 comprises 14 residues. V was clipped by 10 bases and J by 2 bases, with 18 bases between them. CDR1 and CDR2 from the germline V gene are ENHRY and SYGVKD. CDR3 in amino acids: CATSTSKGAYEQYF. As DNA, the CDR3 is TGTGCCACATCTACTAGCAAAGGGGCCTACGAGCAGTACTTC.

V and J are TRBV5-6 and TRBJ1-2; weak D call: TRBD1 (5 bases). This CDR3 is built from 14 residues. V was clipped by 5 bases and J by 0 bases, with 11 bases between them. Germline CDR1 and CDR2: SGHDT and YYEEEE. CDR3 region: CASRRGSTNYGYTF. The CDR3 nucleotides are TGTGCCAGCAGGAGGGGATCTACTAACTATGGCTACACCTTC. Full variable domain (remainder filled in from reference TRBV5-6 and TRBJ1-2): DAGVTQSPTHLIKTRGQQVTLRCSPKSGHDTVSWYQQALGQGPQFIFQYYEEEERQRGNFPDRFSGHQFPNYSSELNVNALLLGDSALYLCASRRGSTNYGYTFGSGTRLTVV.

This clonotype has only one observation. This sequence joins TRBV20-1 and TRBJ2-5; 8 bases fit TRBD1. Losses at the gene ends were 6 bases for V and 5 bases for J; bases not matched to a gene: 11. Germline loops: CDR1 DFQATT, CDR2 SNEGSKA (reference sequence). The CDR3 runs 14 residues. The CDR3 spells CSAKDQGARETQYF. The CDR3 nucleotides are TGCAGTGCAAAAGACCAGGGGGCGCGTGAGACCCAGTACTTC.

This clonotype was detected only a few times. CDR3 sequence reads: CASSLGVPGETQYF. The CDR3 DNA reads TGCGCCAGCAGCTTGGGAGTTCCGGGAGAGACCCAGTACTTC. The chain recombines TRBV5-1 with TRBJ2-5, with D hard to call. Trimming took 0 bases from V and 4 from J, leaving 10 bases between them. This CDR3 is built from 14 residues. CDR1 SGHRS and CDR2 YFSETQ come from the germline V gene. Full variable domain (remainder filled in from reference TRBV5-1 and TRBJ2-5): KAGVTQTPRYLIKTRGQQVTLSCSPISGHRSVSWYQQTPGQGLQFLFEYFSETQRNKGNFPGRFSGRQFSNSRSEMNVSTLELGDSALYLCASSLGVPGETQYFGPGTRLLVL.